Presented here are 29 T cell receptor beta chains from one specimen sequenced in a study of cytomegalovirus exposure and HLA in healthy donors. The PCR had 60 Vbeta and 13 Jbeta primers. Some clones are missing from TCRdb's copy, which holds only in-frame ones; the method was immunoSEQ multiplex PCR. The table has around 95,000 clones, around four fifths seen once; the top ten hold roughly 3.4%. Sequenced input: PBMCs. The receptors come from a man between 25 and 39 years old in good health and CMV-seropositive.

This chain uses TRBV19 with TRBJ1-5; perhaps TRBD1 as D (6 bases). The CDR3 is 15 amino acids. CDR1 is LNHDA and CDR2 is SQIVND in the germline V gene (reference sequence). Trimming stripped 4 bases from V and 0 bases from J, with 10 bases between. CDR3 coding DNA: TGTGCCAGTAGTACAGGGGTCTATAGCAATCAGCCCCAGCATTTT. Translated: CASSTGVYSNQPQHF.

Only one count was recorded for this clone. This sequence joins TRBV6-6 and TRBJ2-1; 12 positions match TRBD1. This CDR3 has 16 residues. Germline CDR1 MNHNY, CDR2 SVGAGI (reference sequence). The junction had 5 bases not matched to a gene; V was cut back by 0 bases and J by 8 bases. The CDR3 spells CASSYSRDRGLYEQFF. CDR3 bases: TGTGCCAGCAGTTACTCTAGGGACAGGGGGCTCTATGAGCAGTTCTTC.

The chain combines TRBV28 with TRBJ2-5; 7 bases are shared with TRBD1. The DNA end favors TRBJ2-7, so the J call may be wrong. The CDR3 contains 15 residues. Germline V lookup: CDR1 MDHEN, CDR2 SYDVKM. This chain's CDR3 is CASSLLTGPDYEQYF. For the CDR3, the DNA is TGTGCCAGCAGTTTATTGACAGGGCCCGATTACGAGCAGTACTTC.

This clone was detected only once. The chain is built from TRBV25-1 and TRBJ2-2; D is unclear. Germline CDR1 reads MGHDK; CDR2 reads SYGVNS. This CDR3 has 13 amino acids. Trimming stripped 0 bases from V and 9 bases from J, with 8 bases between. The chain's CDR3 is CASSEYEFRELFF. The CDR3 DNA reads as TGTGCCAGCAGTGAATATGAGTTCCGGGAGCTGTTTTTT.

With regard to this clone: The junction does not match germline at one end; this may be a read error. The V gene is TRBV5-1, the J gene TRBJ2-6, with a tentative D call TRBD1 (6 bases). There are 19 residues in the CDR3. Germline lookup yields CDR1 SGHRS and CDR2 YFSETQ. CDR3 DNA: TGCGCCAGCAGCTTGGCGATTACAGGGCTCCCCTCTGGGGCCAACGTCCCGACTTTC. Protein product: CASSLAITGLPSGANVPTF.

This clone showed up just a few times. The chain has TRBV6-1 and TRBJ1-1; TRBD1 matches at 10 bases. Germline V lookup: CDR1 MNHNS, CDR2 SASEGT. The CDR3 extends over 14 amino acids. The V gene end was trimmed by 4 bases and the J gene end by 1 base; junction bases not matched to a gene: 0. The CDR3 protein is CASSGQGANTEAFF. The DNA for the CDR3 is TGTGCCAGCAGTGGACAGGGGGCGAACACTGAAGCTTTCTTT.

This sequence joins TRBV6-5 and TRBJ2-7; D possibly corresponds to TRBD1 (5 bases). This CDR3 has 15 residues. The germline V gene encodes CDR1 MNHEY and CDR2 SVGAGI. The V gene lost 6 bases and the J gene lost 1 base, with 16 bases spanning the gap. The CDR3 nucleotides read TGTGCCAGCAGCCGACTCCCTCAGGGATCCTACGAGCAGTACTTC. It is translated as CASSRLPQGSYEQYF.

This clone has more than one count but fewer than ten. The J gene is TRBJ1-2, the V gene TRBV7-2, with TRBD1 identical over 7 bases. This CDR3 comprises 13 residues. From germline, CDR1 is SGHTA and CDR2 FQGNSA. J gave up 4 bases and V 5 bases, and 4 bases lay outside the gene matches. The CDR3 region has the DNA TGTGCCAGCAGCCCGGGACAGCCCTATGGCTACACCTTC. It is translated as CASSPGQPYGYTF. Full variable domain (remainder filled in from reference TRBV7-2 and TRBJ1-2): GAGVSQSPSNKVTEKGKDVELRCDPISGHTALYWYRQSLGQGLEFLIYFQGNSAPDKSGLPSDRFSAERTGGSVSTLTIQRTQQEDSAVYLCASSPGQPYGYTFGSGTRLTVV.

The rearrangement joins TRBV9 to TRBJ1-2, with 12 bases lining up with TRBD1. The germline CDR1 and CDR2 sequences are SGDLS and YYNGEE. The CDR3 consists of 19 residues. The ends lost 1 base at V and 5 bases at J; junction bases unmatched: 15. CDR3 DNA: TGTGCCAGCAGCGTAATTCCTCCGGGACAGGGGGCTCCCCCGTATGGCTACACCTTC. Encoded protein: CASSVIPPGQGAPPYGYTF.

The CDR3 DNA is TGTGCCACCAGCAGCCGAACTTACAATGAGCAGTTCTTC. This encodes CATSSRTYNEQFF. The chain links TRBV15 to TRBJ2-1; D is uncertain. Trimming took off 3 bases at V and 4 bases at J, with 7 bases between the two ends. The germline gives CDR1 LNHNV, CDR2 YYDKDF (reference sequence). This CDR3 contains 13 residues.

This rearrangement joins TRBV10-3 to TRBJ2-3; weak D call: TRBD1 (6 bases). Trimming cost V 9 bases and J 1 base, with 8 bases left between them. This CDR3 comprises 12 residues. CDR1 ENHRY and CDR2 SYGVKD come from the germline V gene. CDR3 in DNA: TGTGCCATGGGACAAGGCACAGATACGCAGTATTTT. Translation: CAMGQGTDTQYF.

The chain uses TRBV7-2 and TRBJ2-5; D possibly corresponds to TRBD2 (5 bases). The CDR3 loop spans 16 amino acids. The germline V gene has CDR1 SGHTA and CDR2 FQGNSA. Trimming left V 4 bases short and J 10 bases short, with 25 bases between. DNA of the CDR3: TGTGCCAGCAGCTCCCACCTAGGACCCGGGGTTGATGGCCAGTACTTC. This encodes CASSSHLGPGVDGQYF.

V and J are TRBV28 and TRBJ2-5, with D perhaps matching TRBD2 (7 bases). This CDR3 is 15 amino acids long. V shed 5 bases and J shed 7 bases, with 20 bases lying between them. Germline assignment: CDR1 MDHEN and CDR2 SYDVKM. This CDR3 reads CASSEGPGGDWTQYF. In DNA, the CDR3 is TGTGCCAGCAGTGAGGGCCCGGGGGGCGATTGGACCCAGTACTTC. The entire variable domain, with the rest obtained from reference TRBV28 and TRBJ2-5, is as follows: DVKVTQSSRYLVKRTGEKVFLECVQDMDHENMFWYRQDPGLGLRLIYFSYDVKMKEKGDIPEGYSVSREKKERFSLILESASTNQTSMYLCASSEGPGGDWTQYFGPGTRLLVL.

In DNA, the CDR3 is TGCGCCAGCAGTCCGATTGCTAGGGGTGGAAACACCATATATTTT. Translated: CASSPIARGGNTIYF. This chain uses TRBV23-1 with TRBJ1-3; possibly TRBD1 for D (5 bases). TRBV23-1 is reported as an ORF; its role is uncertain. Trimming cost V 4 bases and J 3 bases, with 13 bases left between them. CDR3 length: 15 residues.

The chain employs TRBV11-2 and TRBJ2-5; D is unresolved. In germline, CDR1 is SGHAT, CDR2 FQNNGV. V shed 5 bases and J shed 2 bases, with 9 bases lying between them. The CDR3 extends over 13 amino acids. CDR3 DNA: TGTGCCAGCAGCAAAACACCTCAAGAGACCCAGTACTTC. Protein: CASSKTPQETQYF.

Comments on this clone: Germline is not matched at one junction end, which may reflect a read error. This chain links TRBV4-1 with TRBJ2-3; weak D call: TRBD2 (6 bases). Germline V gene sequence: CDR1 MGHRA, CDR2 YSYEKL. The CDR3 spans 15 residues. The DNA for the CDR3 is TGTGCCAGCAGCCTCGTAATACTAGCCGTAGATACGCAGTATTTT. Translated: CASSLVILAVDTQYF.

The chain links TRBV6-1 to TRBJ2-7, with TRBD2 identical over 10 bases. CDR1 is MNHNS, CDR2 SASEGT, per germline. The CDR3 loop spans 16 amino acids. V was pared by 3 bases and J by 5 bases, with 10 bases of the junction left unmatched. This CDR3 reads CASSDSLAGVINEQYF. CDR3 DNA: TGTGCCAGCAGTGACAGTCTAGCGGGAGTAATTAACGAGCAGTACTTC.

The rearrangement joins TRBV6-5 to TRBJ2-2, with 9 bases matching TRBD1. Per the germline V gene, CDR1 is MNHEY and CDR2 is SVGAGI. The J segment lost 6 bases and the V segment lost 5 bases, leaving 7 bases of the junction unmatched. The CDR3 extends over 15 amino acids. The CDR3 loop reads CASSPLDRGAGELFF. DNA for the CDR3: TGTGCCAGCAGTCCCCTCGACAGGGGGGCCGGGGAGCTGTTTTTT.

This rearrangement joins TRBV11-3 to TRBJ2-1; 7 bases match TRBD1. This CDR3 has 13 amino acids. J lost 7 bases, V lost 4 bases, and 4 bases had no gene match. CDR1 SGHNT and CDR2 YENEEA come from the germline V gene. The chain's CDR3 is CASSSVQGNEQFF. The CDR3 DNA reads TGTGCCAGCAGCTCGGTACAGGGGAATGAGCAGTTCTTC.

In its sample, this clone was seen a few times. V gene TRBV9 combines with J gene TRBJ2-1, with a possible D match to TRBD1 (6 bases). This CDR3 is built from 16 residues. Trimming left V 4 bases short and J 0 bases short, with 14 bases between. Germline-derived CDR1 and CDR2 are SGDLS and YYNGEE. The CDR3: CASSKRQVSSYNEQFF. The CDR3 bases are TGTGCCAGCAGCAAAAGACAGGTTAGCTCCTACAATGAGCAGTTCTTC.

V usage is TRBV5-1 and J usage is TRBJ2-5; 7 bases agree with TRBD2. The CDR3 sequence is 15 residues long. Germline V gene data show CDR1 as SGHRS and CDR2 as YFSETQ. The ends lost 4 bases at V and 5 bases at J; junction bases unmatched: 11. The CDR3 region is CASSTQPGRVETQYF. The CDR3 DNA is TGCGCCAGCAGCACCCAGCCAGGGAGGGTGGAGACCCAGTACTTC.

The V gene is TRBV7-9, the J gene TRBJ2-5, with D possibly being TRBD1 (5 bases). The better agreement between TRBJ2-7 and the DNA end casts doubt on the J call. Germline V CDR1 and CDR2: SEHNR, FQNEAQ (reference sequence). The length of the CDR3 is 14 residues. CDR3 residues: CASSLSSGAHEQYF. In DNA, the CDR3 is TGTGCCAGCAGCCTCTCGAGTGGGGCCCACGAGCAGTACTTC.

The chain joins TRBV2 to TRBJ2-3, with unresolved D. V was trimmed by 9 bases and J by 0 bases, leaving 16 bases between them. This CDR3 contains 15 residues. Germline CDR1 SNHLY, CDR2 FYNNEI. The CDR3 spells CASTLEVPSTDTQYF. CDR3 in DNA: TGTGCCAGTACCTTAGAAGTGCCCAGCACAGATACGCAGTATTTT.

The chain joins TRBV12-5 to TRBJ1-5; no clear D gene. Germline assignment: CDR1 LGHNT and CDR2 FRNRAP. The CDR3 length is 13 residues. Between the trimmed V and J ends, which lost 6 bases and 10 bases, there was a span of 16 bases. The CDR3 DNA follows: TGTGCTAGTGGCCGTACCGGGATACGTCCCCAGCATTTT. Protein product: CASGRTGIRPQHF.

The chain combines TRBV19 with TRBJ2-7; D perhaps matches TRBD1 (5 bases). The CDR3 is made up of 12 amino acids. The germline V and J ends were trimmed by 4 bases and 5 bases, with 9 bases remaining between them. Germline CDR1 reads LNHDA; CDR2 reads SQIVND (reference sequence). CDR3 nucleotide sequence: TGTGCCAGTAGTACTCAGGGAAACGAGCAGTACTTC. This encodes CASSTQGNEQYF.

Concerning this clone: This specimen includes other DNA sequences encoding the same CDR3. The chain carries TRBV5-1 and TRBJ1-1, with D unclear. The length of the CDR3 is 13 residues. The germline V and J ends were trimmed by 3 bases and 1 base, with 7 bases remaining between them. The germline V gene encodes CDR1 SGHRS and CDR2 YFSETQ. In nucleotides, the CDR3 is TGCGCCAGCAGCTCGACGGGGAACACTGAAGCTTTCTTT. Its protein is CASSSTGNTEAFF.

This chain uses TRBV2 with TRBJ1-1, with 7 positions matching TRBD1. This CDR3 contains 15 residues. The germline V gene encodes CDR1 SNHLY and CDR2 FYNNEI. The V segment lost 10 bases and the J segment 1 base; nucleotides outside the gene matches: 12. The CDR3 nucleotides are TGTGCCACCTATTTATCCGGGACAGCGAACACTGAAGCTTTCTTT. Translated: CATYLSGTANTEAFF.

CDR3 in DNA: TGCAGCGTTGAGGTGGGGCCCGGCGGACCTTTCTTT. Its protein product is CSVEVGPGGPFF. The V gene is TRBV29-1, the J gene TRBJ1-1; weak D call: TRBD1 (5 bases). The V end was cut by 3 bases, the J end by 12 bases, with 17 bases between. The length of the CDR3 is 12 residues. From germline, CDR1 is SQVTM and CDR2 ANQGSEA.

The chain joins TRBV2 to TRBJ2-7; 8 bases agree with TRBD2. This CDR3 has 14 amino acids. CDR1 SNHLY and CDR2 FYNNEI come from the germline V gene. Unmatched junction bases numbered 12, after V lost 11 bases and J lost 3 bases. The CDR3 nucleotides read TGTGCCGGCAACCGCGGGGGGCAGGACTACGAGCAGTACTTC. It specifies CAGNRGGQDYEQYF.